A selection of T cell receptor beta chains follows, all from one sample in a study of PD-L1 blockade in urothelial cancer. The assay was immunoSEQ multiplex PCR, and TCRdb's table has in-frame clones only and misses some. The table lists tens of thousands of clones, 87% of them singletons. The starting material was PBMCs, obtained around atezolizumab (anti-PD-L1) treatment. The receptor source for this set is a woman aged 70-85 years with urothelial cancer. Each CDR3 is given without its conserved first and last residue. Fields, in order: J gene, V gene, CDR3 protein.

TRBJ1-1 TRBV12-5 ASGQQGNTEAF
TRBJ1-2 TRBV10-3 AISESRDSSANYGYT
TRBJ1-1 TRBV18 ASSPDQGANTEAF
TRBJ2-5 TRBV5-1 ASSLRDRGQETQY
TRBJ1-1 TRBV10-3 AIRTYTEAF
TRBJ2-1 TRBV6-6 ASSRGQYYNEQF
TRBJ2-3 TRBV6-5 ASRPSSGTQY
TRBJ2-1 TRBV28 ASSLYTSGLSYNEQF
TRBJ2-3 TRBV7-9 ASSLALAGVVDTQY
TRBJ1-1 TRBV5-1 ASSAVENTEAF
TRBJ1-2 TRBV10-3 AISSLERGGHGYT
TRBJ1-1 TRBV6-6 ASGRQGSGNTEAF
TRBJ1-4 TRBV9 ASSLDSTNEKLF
TRBJ1-5 TRBV19 ASSISAGTGGQPQH
TRBJ1-2 TRBV27 ASSLSGVANYGYT
TRBJ2-7 TRBV7-2 ASSFDGGEYEQY
TRBJ2-5 TRBV10-2 ASSRSQETQY